The following is a T cell receptor beta chain sequence with its context. The antigen is not known. A NOSPECS grade of at least 4, a Clinical Activity Score of at least 3 and duration under 3 months were recorded in ophthalmopathy patients. CDR1 and CDR2 from the germline V gene are MNHNS and SASEGT. This CDR3 comprises 17 residues. Germline trimming cut 6 bases from V and 0 bases from J; bases unmatched to any gene: 13. The data were taken from a study of T cells in Graves' hyperthyroidism and ophthalmopathy. TCR beta CDR3 sequences were amplified from RNA transcripts. RT-PCR in the first round (using the HTBI primer set) targeted the TCR CDR3. TCRdb redid the calling of the multiplex PCR reads with MiXCR, one entry per CDR3 protein. The repertoire includes 530,000 or so distinct CDR3 sequences, roughly a quarter of them detected once, and approximately 11% sits in the top ten. Study-level findings and limits: From stable hyperthyroidism, ophthalmopathy was separated by a 13 V-J model.

This chain connects TRBV6-1 to TRBJ1-2; 7 nucleotides agree with TRBD1. Source material: blood. This clonotype was sampled from a woman aged 30 to 39 with Graves' ophthalmopathy. CDR3 sequence (DNA): TGTGCCAGCAGCCCCGATCTACAGGGGAGGTCTAACTATGGCTACACCTTC. Translated: CASSPDLQGRSNYGYTF.